A single sample is the source of the 5 T cell receptor beta chains below, sequenced in a study of shared clonotypes between healthy human individuals. The assay was immunoSEQ multiplex PCR, and TCRdb's table has in-frame clones only and misses some. Altogether millions of clones are present, just over 90% being singletons, with the ten largest covering more than 0.12%. Sample: naive CD4+ T cells sorted from blood. Noted subset: CD45RA+ positively selected. All receptors derive from a man aged 18 to 30 in good health.

J is TRBJ2-7 and V is TRBV7-2; 7 nucleotides match TRBD2. V lost 5 bases to trimming and J lost 5 bases; unmatched junction nucleotides: 9. Germline assignment: CDR1 SGHTA and CDR2 FQGNSA. The length of the CDR3 is 14 residues. CDR3 protein: CASSIRQRGDEQYF. The DNA for the CDR3 is TGTGCCAGCAGCATCCGGCAGCGGGGCGACGAGCAGTACTTC.

This chain links TRBV7-9 with TRBJ2-7; D possibly uses TRBD1 or TRBD2 (9 bases each). Trimming pared 5 bases from V and 3 bases from J, leaving 29 bases between. The CDR3 is 19 residues long. Germline V gene sequence: CDR1 SEHNR, CDR2 FQNEAQ (reference sequence). The CDR3 nucleotides read TGTGCCAGCAGCCTCTGGACAGGGGCCGCTAGCGGGGCGGGCTACGAGCAGTACTTC. This sequence encodes CASSLWTGAASGAGYEQYF.

This rearrangement joins TRBV19 to TRBJ2-4; 8 bases fit TRBD1. Germline-derived CDR1 and CDR2 are LNHDA and SQIVND (reference sequence). The CDR3 runs to 16 residues. J was trimmed by 1 base and V by 7 bases; bases with no gene match: 9. The CDR3 spells CASTTRTGKAKNIQYF. As DNA, the CDR3 is TGTGCCAGTACCACCCGGACAGGGAAGGCCAAAAACATTCAGTACTTC.

This clone was detected only a few times. This sample includes further DNA sequences coding for the same CDR3. V gene TRBV5-1 combines with J gene TRBJ2-7; possible D gene TRBD1, 6 bases. The CDR3 has 12 residues. CDR1 and CDR2 from the germline V gene are SGHRS and YFSETQ. V was shortened by 2 bases and J by 3 bases, with 6 bases between the two germline ends. The CDR3 reads CASSLGGYEQYF. DNA for the CDR3: TGCGCCAGCAGCTTAGGGGGCTACGAGCAGTACTTC.

V and J are TRBV7-2 and TRBJ2-5, with 15 bases matching TRBD2. The last part of the DNA fits TRBJ2-7 better; the J call may be wrong. Germline CDR1 is SGHTA and CDR2 is FQGNSA. CDR3 length equals 16 residues. In nucleotides, the CDR3 is TGTGCCTCTGGTCGGACTAGCGGGGGGGGAGCTTACGAGCAGTACTTC. This codes for CASGRTSGGGAYEQYF.